The clone carrying this T cell receptor (beta chain) was recorded a few times. Its specificity is not known. Both iRepertoire HTBI primers and Arm-PCR of CDR3 regions were used to build the TCR beta libraries. As processed by the authors: Analysis of the samples identified more than 60 TRBV and 14 TRBJ segments. TCRdb passed the multiplex PCR reads through MiXCR, listing each CDR3 protein once. The V and J calls follow TCRdb's processing rather than the paper's. The table lists a few hundred thousand distinct CDR3 sequences, approximately 16% of them singletons. The entry originates in a study of regulatory T cells in long-lasting Graves disease. The study's findings and limits: Not thyroid tissue but only peripheral blood was studied. Persistent disease was associated with favored TRBV28 usage and with favored use of TRBJ1-2 and TRBJ2-5.

Germline V gene data show CDR1 as MGHRA and CDR2 as YSYEKL. The CDR3 consists of 15 residues. Trimming pared 0 bases from V and 5 bases from J, leaving 11 bases between. Documented time point: newly diagnosed GD, antithyroid drugs for less than 3 months. Construction of the TCR library relied on RNA isolated from PBMCs. American Thyroid Association guidelines were used to diagnose Graves' disease. The chain recombines TRBV4-1 with TRBJ2-1; possibly TRBD2 for D (5 bases). The material was peripheral blood mononuclear cells (PBMCs), obtained at new diagnosis, from a patient treated with antithyroid drugs. The clonotype was recovered from a female donor with Graves disease. CDR3 amino acids: CASSQDAQEDNEQFF. The CDR3 coding sequence is TGCGCCAGCAGCCAAGATGCCCAGGAGGACAATGAGCAGTTCTTC.